This TCR beta chain was profiled in a study of cytomegalovirus exposure and HLA in healthy donors. Study information: In a later analysis, the roughly 120 validation repertoires were reported to have used the same platform as the roughly 730 first-cohort repertoires.

TCRdb's copy holds only in-frame clones and misses some; the assay was immunoSEQ multiplex PCR. This sample has roughly 150,000 clones, with roughly nine tenths found just once. The source of this sequence is a young woman in good health and CMV-seropositive. Sequences were obtained from PBMCs.

CDR3: CASSESGGGGDTQYF. The CDR3, as DNA: TGCGCCAGCAGTGAATCCGGCGGGGGGGGAGATACGCAGTATTTT. The chain recombines TRBV10-1 with TRBJ2-3, with 9 positions matching TRBD2. This CDR3 region has 15 residues. The V gene end was trimmed by 3 bases and the J gene end by 5 bases; junction bases not matched to a gene: 6. CDR1 is WNHNN and CDR2 is SYGVQD in the germline V gene (reference sequence).